This TCR beta chain came from a study of blood T cell repertoires in COVID-19. The wider study: Samples of COVID-19 (acute and convalescent) were obtained from the United States, Italy and Spain. PBMCs, B-cell-depleted T cells, or T cells were the source of the cDNA or gDNA that made up the material.

In the authors' methods: Reference gene primer amplification in the assay estimated nucleated cell counts. Assay: immunoSEQ multiplex PCR; the TCRdb copy retains only in-frame clones and omits some. Clone size and V and J calls were adopted from that table, with D and trimming inferred from the DNA. The data hold about 40,000 clones, with around 76% observed a single time. The ends were cut back, 4 bases at V and 7 bases at J, with 10 bases in the middle. The CDR3 contains 12 residues. The germline gives CDR1 SGHAT, CDR2 FQNNGV. This clone was seen a few times. The TCR comes from a man older than 75 with acute or convalescent COVID-19. The sample consisted of peripheral blood. V gene TRBV11-2 combines with J gene TRBJ1-2; a possible D gene is TRBD1 (5 bases). CDR3 region: CASSSEGSGYTF. CDR3 in DNA: TGTGCCAGCAGCTCGGAGGGGTCTGGCTACACCTTC. The variable domain in full, completed from reference TRBV11-2 and TRBJ1-2, reads EAGVAQSPRYKIIEKRQSVAFWCNPISGHATLYWYQQILGQGPKLLIQFQNNGVVDDSQLPKDRFSAERLKGVDSTLKIQPAKLEDSAVYLCASSSEGSGYTFGSGTRLTVV.